This TCR beta chain came from a study of shared clonotypes between healthy human individuals. In regard to this clone: Antigen unknown.

V lost 5 bases, J lost 8 bases, and 19 bases lay in between. The CDR3 covers 15 residues. Germline V gene sequence: CDR1 SGHAT, CDR2 FQNNGV. Repertoires were generated with immunoSEQ multiplex PCR, while TCRdb's copy carries only in-frame clones and drops some. The table lists approximately 330,000 clones, less than 85% of them singletons. Study-wide results and caveats: Despite large depth, sorted-subset datasets appeared incompletely sequenced. Sampling was confined to blood; repertoires within tissues likely differ.

The sequencing sample was made of memory CD4+ T cells sorted from blood. Subset: CD45RA-negative fraction. This TCR was sampled from a man aged 25 to 40 in good health. This rearrangement joins TRBV11-2 to TRBJ2-1; possible D gene TRBD1, 6 bases. In DNA, the CDR3 is TGTGCCAGCAGCGCCCACCGGACAGTAACTGATGAGCAGTTCTTC. Amino acid sequence: CASSAHRTVTDEQFF.